The clone carrying this T cell receptor (beta chain) was counted a single time. Patients from Seattle were sampled longitudinally, starting during active infection. This specimen comes from a study of blood T cell repertoires in COVID-19. Study background: Both acute and convalescent COVID-19 samples were obtained from the United States, Italy and Spain. T cells, B-cell-depleted T cells, or PBMCs supplied cDNA or gDNA.

Germline V lookup: CDR1 MDHEN, CDR2 SYDVKM. The CDR3 runs to 16 residues. V lost 8 bases and J lost 1, with 18 bases in between. Original data processing: Nucleated cell counts were estimated from reference gene primer amplification. The repertoire was sequenced with immunoSEQ multiplex PCR; TCRdb's copy has only in-frame clones and lacks some. V and J calls and clone size are as listed in that table; D and trimming were resolved from the DNA. This table has hundreds of thousands of clones, around nine tenths appearing once. The rearrangement joins TRBV28 to TRBJ2-4; D might be TRBD2 (7 bases). The clonotype was recovered from a woman between 70 and 85 years old with COVID-19, enrolled during active disease. Sequencing was carried out using peripheral blood. The CDR3 here is CASPGGLAAAKNIQYF. As DNA, the CDR3 is TGTGCCAGCCCTGGGGGGCTAGCGGCGGCCAAAAACATTCAGTACTTC.